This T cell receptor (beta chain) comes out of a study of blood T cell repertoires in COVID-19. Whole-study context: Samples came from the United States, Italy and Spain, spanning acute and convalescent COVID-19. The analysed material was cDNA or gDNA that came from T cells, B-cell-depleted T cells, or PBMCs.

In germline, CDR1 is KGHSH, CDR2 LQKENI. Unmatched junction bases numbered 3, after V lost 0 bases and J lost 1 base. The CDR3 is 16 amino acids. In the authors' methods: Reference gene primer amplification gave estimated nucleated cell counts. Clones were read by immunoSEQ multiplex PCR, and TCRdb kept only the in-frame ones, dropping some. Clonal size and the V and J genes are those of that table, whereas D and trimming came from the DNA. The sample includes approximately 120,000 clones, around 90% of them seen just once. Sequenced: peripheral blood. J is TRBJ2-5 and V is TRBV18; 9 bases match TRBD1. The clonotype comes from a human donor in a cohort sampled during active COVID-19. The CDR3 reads CASSPPDRGTQETQYF. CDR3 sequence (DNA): TGTGCCAGCTCACCACCGGACAGGGGCACCCAAGAGACCCAGTACTTC.